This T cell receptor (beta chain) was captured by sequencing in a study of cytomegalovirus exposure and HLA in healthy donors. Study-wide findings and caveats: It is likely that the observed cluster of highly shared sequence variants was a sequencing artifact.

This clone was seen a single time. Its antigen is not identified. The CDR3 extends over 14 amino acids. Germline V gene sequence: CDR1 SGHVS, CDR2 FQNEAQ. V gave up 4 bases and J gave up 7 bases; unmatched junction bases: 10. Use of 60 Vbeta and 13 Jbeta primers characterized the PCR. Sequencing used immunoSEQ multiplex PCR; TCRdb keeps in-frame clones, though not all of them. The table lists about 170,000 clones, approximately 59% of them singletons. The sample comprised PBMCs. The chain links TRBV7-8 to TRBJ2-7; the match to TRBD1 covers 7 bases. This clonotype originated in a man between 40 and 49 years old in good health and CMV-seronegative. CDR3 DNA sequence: TGTGCCAGCAGCTCCGGACAGGAGAAGGATGAGCAGTACTTC. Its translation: CASSSGQEKDEQYF.